This T cell receptor beta chain was captured by sequencing in a study of T cells in tuberculosis. Turning to the study itself: Samples predate treatment or fall within its first 7 days.

Germline V lookup: CDR1 SGHNT, CDR2 YYREEE (reference sequence). The CDR3 consists of 15 residues. Unmatched junction bases numbered 5, after V lost 2 bases and J lost 2 bases. The time point denotes: new active TB diagnosis, blood taken before or within 7 days of starting treatment. Study observations and caveats: Active tuberculosis TCR-alpha repertoires lay closer to GMM-specific TCRs than IGRA-negative controls, suggesting clonal expansion.

TCRdb's copy holds only in-frame clones and misses some; the assay was immunoSEQ multiplex PCR. This table holds 30,000 or so clones, just over 90% found once. On this clone: As yet, its antigen is unknown.

The sample in question was PBMCs, obtained at tuberculosis diagnosis. The chain recombines TRBV5-4 with TRBJ2-3; 7 nucleotides match TRBD1. The receptor's source is an adult with tuberculosis. Some clones in this sample may be carry-over from other donors' samples. CDR3 region: CASSFLGQDTDTQYF. In DNA form, the CDR3 reads TGTGCCAGCAGCTTCTTAGGACAGGACACAGATACGCAGTATTTT.